There are a few counts of the clone carrying this TCR beta chain. This entry belongs to a study of T cell repertoires in cytomegalovirus infection. CDR1 is MNHNS, CDR2 SASEGT, per germline. The CDR3 totals 15 residues. Trimming took 7 bases from V and 5 from J; bases not matched to a gene: 8. From the reads, TCRdb called clonotypes with MiXCR, one entry per CDR3 protein. The table lists 200,000 to 250,000 distinct CDR3 sequences, 22% of them singletons. This chain links TRBV6-1 with TRBJ2-2; 9 positions agree with TRBD1. The source of this sequence is a human donor in good health (CMV status not recorded). Some clones in this sample may be carry-over from other donors' samples. Sequencing input: CD8+ T cells from PBMCs. The CDR3: CASNVDRGATGELFF. The CDR3 DNA sequence: TGTGCCAGCAACGTCGACAGGGGGGCTACCGGGGAGCTGTTTTTT.